A selection of T cell receptor beta chains follows, all from one sample in a study of blood T cell repertoires in COVID-19. Sequencing used immunoSEQ multiplex PCR; TCRdb keeps in-frame clones, though not all of them. This sample has 200,000 to 250,000 clones, with over 70% found just once. Sequenced: peripheral blood. The receptors were sampled from a woman in her seventies with acute or convalescent COVID-19. CDR3s include the opening cysteine and the closing phenylalanine or tryptophan. The D gene is left open where the match is weak. A row's size may be missing; if present it is once, few, many or a size class.

clone size | J gene | D gene | V gene | CDR3 protein | CDR3 DNA
- | TRBJ2-3 | TRBD2 | TRBV4-2 | CASSGTSDTDTQYF | TGTGCCAGCAGCGGGACTAGCGACACAGATACGCAGTATTTT
many | TRBJ2-1 | - | TRBV10-1 | CASSAGPNEQFF | TGCGCCAGCAGTGCAGGGCCCAATGAGCAGTTCTTC
- | TRBJ2-2 | TRBD2 | TRBV7-3 | CASSPGDYPGGGELFF | TGTGCCAGCAGCCCTGGGGACTACCCAGGAGGAGGGGAGCTGTTTTTT
- | TRBJ2-1 | TRBD2 | TRBV5-1 | CASSGVAGRSYNEQFF | TGCGCCAGCAGCGGGGTAGCGGGGAGGAGTTACAATGAGCAGTTCTTC
- | TRBJ2-5 | TRBD1 | TRBV5-1 | CASSLARGRTDGETQYF | TGCGCCAGCAGCTTGGCCAGGGGGCGAACCGATGGAGAGACCCAGTACTTC
once | TRBJ1-1 | - | TRBV11-3 | CASSFSRNTEAFF | TGTGCCAGCAGCTTCTCTAGGAACACTGAAGCTTTCTTT
- | TRBJ2-5 | TRBD1 | TRBV5-1 | CASSSSGQVQETQYF | TGCGCCAGCAGCTCCTCAGGACAGGTTCAAGAGACCCAGTACTTC
few | TRBJ1-1 | - | TRBV18 | CASSPGLLNTEAFF | TGTGCCAGCTCACCAGGGCTACTGAACACTGAAGCTTTCTTT
- | TRBJ2-3 | - | TRBV10-3 | CAISESGLGGLRISTDTQYF | TGTGCCATCAGTGAGTCGGGACTCGGGGGACTTAGAATCAGCACAGATACGCAGTATTTT
few | TRBJ2-3 | TRBD2 | TRBV15 | CATSSGLDMSDTQYF | TGTGCCACCAGCTCTGGACTAGATATGTCAGATACGCAGTATTTT
- | TRBJ2-7 | TRBD1 | TRBV6-5 | CASSYPGQGIYEQYF | TGTGCCAGCAGTTACCCGGGACAGGGAATCTACGAGCAGTACTTC
- | TRBJ2-2 | TRBD2 | TRBV30 | CASAGLAGQRTGELFF | TGTGCCTCGGCAGGACTAGCGGGTCAGAGGACCGGGGAGCTGTTTTTT
- | TRBJ2-5 | TRBD2 | TRBV3-1/TRBV3-2 | CASSQARPGLAGGLLDLPGETQYF | TGTGCCAGCAGCCAAGCTCGACCGGGACTAGCGGGGGGGCTTCTTGATCTGCCGGGAGAGACCCAGTACTTC
- | TRBJ2-1 | TRBD2 | TRBV2 | CVRGLAGDEQFF | TGTGTCAGGGGGCTAGCGGGGGATGAGCAGTTCTTC
- | TRBJ2-5 | TRBD1 | TRBV4-2 | CASSQGSAGQGVETQYF | TGTGCCAGCAGCCAAGGATCAGCGGGACAGGGGGTGGAGACCCAGTACTTC
few | TRBJ1-3 | - | TRBV9 | CASSTRASSGNTIYF | TGTGCCAGCAGCACCAGGGCCAGCTCTGGAAACACCATATATTTT
- | TRBJ1-6 | TRBD1 | TRBV27 | CASKTGGSNSPLHF | TGTGCCAGCAAGACAGGGGGGAGTAATTCACCCCTCCACTTT
- | TRBJ2-3 | - | TRBV5-1 | CASSLTGRTDTQYF | TGCGCCAGCAGCTTGACGGGGAGGACAGATACGCAGTATTTT
- | TRBJ1-1 | - | TRBV23-1 | CASTPPTVPNTEAFF | TGCGCCAGCACCCCCCCGACAGTCCCGAACACTGAAGCTTTCTTT
- | TRBJ2-3 | - | TRBV7-2 | CASSPGSDTRDTQYF | TGTGCCAGCAGCCCCGGCTCCGACACCCGAGATACGCAGTATTTT
few | TRBJ1-2 | TRBD1 | TRBV5-6 | CASSFLRDRESYGYTF | TGTGCCAGCAGCTTCCTCCGGGACAGGGAATCCTATGGCTACACCTTC
- | TRBJ1-1 | - | TRBV6-6 | CASSYSEGMNTEAFF | TGTGCCAGCAGTTACTCGGAGGGGATGAACACTGAAGCTTTCTTT
- | TRBJ1-2 | - | TRBV5-4 | CASSLAGANGYGYTF | TGTGCCAGCAGCTTGGCAGGGGCTAATGGGTATGGCTACACCTTC